A selection of T cell receptor beta chains follows, all from one sample in a study of shared clonotypes between healthy human individuals. Sequenced by immunoSEQ multiplex PCR; TCRdb stores in-frame clones only, minus some. In the table there are about half a million clones, over 75% of which are singletons. Material: PBMCs. These receptors came from a woman in her thirties or forties in good health. Some clones in this sample may be carry-over from other donors' samples. Each CDR3 is given with its conserved first and last residue. D genes are given only for firm matches. Where a row states a size, it is once, few, many or the class of an expanded clone; other rows omit it.

TRBJ2-5	TRBV7-2	TRBD2	many	CASTKSGSVRETQYF	TGTGCCAGCACCAAAAGCGGGAGTGTGAGGGAGACCCAGTACTTC
TRBJ1-4	TRBV5-1	NA	once	CASSLVQGEKLFF	TGCGCCAGCAGCTTGGTACAGGGTGAAAAACTGTTTTTT
TRBJ2-2	TRBV6-4	TRBD2	NA	CASSESGRGTGELFF	TGTGCCAGCAGTGAAAGCGGGAGGGGCACCGGGGAGCTGTTTTTT
TRBJ2-1	TRBV1	NA	NA	CTSSQEYEGHLSGRVYNEQFF	TGCACCAGCAGCCAAGAATATGAGGGCCACCTTAGCGGGAGGGTCTACAATGAGCAGTTCTTC
TRBJ1-2	TRBV10-3	TRBD1	NA	CATWGTGSTGYTF	TGTGCCACCTGGGGGACAGGGTCAACGGGCTACACCTTC
TRBJ2-1	TRBV11-2	TRBD2	NA	CASSLTSGTNYNEQFF	TGTGCCAGCAGCTTGACTAGCGGGACCAACTACAATGAGCAGTTCTTC
TRBJ1-3	TRBV29-1	NA	NA	CSVAQYGTSGNTIYF	TGCAGCGTTGCTCAATACGGGACAAGCGGAAACACCATATATTTT
TRBJ2-7	TRBV18	NA	NA	CASSRDGAGEQYF	TGTGCCAGCTCGCGGGACGGAGCCGGGGAGCAGTACTTC
TRBJ2-3	TRBV7-2	TRBD2	NA	CASSLGTSGSAQYF	TGTGCCAGCAGCTTGGGGACTAGCGGGAGCGCGCAGTATTTT
TRBJ2-5	TRBV7-9	TRBD2	once	CASSLGGGLAETQYF	TGTGCCAGCAGCTTAGGAGGGGGACTAGCGGAGACCCAGTACTTC
TRBJ2-5	TRBV7-7	NA	few	CASSLGPGGVKETQYF	TGTGCCAGCAGCTTAGGGCCCGGGGGCGTAAAAGAGACCCAGTACTTC
TRBJ2-3	TRBV19	TRBD2	few	CASSHSSSGRVATDTQYF	TGTGCCAGTAGCCACTCCAGTAGCGGGAGGGTCGCCACAGATACGCAGTATTTT
TRBJ1-4	TRBV19	TRBD1	once	CASRRTGQNEKLFF	TGTGCCAGTAGGCGGACAGGTCAGAATGAAAAACTGTTTTTT
TRBJ2-5	TRBV9	NA	NA	CASSVGPSGDETQYF	TGTGCCAGCAGCGTAGGCCCGTCGGGGGACGAGACCCAGTACTTC
TRBJ1-2	TRBV6-1	NA	NA	CASRAASLRDGYTF	TGTGCCAGCAGGGCTGCAAGTTTGAGGGACGGCTACACCTTC
TRBJ2-1	TRBV4-2	TRBD2	NA	CASSQRRGLASGSEQFF	TGTGCCAGCAGCCAACGCAGGGGTTTGGCTAGCGGGAGTGAGCAGTTCTTC
TRBJ1-1	TRBV18	NA	NA	CASSPGELAFF	TGTGCCAGCTCACCGGGGGAGCTGGCTTTCTTT
TRBJ2-7	TRBV7-7	NA	NA	CASSFNAAPAYEQYF	TGTGCTAGCAGCTTCAACGCCGCCCCAGCTTACGAGCAGTACTTC
TRBJ2-2	TRBV18	TRBD2	NA	CASHRRGANTGELFF	TGTGCCAGCCACAGGCGGGGGGCGAACACCGGGGAGCTGTTTTTT
TRBJ2-7	TRBV5-5	TRBD1	NA	CASSKSTGAYEQYF	TGTGCCAGCAGCAAATCCACAGGGGCCTACGAGCAGTACTTC
TRBJ2-1	TRBV7-2	TRBD2	NA	CASSLSGGAYNEQFF	TGTGCCAGCAGCTTAAGCGGGGGAGCCTACAATGAGCAGTTCTTC
TRBJ1-4	TRBV5-8	NA	NA	CASNGQLNEKLFF	TGTGCCAGTAACGGACAGCTTAATGAAAAACTGTTTTTT
TRBJ2-5	TRBV15	NA	NA	CATSRRQVDQETQYF	TGTGCCACCAGCAGAAGACAGGTGGACCAAGAGACCCAGTACTTC
TRBJ2-7	TRBV6-6	NA	NA	CASREGTGTGLHEQYF	TGTGCCAGTCGGGAGGGGACCGGGACAGGCCTCCACGAGCAGTACTTC
TRBJ2-7	TRBV11-2	NA	NA	CASSPSRRVGSYEQYF	TGTGCCAGCAGCCCCTCCCGCCGGGTAGGCTCCTACGAGCAGTACTTC
TRBJ1-5	TRBV5-3	NA	NA	CARSSNSNQPQHF	TGTGCCAGAAGCTCAAATAGCAATCAGCCCCAGCATTTT
TRBJ1-2	TRBV7-8	NA	NA	CASSLGTLAPSYGYTF	TGTGCCAGCAGCTTAGGGACACTTGCTCCTTCCTATGGCTACACCTTC
TRBJ2-7	TRBV18	NA	NA	CASSPFRESYEQYF	TGTGCCAGCTCACCATTCAGGGAGTCCTACGAGCAGTACTTC
TRBJ1-2	TRBV7-8	TRBD1	NA	CASSSGQAFNYGYTF	TGTGCCAGCAGCTCCGGACAGGCATTTAATTATGGCTACACCTTC
TRBJ2-3	TRBV5-4	TRBD2	NA	CASSSGLAGGRGTQYF	TGTGCCAGCAGCTCGGGGCTAGCGGGAGGGAGGGGTACGCAGTATTTT
TRBJ1-1	TRBV5-1	TRBD1	many	CASSLATGPHTEAFF	TGCGCCAGCAGCTTGGCGACAGGGCCCCACACTGAAGCTTTCTTT
TRBJ2-3	TRBV30	TRBD2	NA	CAYSARTSDTDTQYF	TGTGCCTACTCCGCGAGGACTAGCGACACAGATACGCAGTATTTT
TRBJ2-7	TRBV6-5	NA	NA	CASSPLGSSYEQYF	TGTGCCAGCAGCCCCCTCGGGAGCTCCTACGAGCAGTACTTC
TRBJ1-5	TRBV5-1	NA	once	CASSADVNQPQHF	TGCGCCAGCAGCGCCGACGTGAATCAGCCCCAGCATTTT
TRBJ1-2	TRBV7-3	TRBD1	NA	CASSLGGTDISYTF	TGTGCCAGCAGCTTAGGGGGGACAGATATAAGCTACACCTTC
TRBJ1-1	TRBV4-1	TRBD1	NA	CASSQGQGVRDTEAFF	TGCGCCAGCAGCCAAGGACAGGGGGTACGGGACACTGAAGCTTTCTTT
TRBJ2-7	TRBV28	TRBD2	NA	CASSSAGERIYEQYF	TGTGCCAGCAGTTCAGCGGGAGAGAGGATCTACGAGCAGTACTTC
TRBJ2-2	TRBV9	NA	NA	CASSARRAGLNTGELFF	TGTGCCAGCAGCGCAAGGAGGGCGGGGCTAAACACCGGGGAGCTGTTTTTT